This T cell receptor beta chain came from a study of tumor-infiltrating lymphocytes in localized non-small cell lung cancer. Study conclusions and caveats: Different pieces of the same tissue were used for each assay. No link was found between tumor T-cell fraction and recurrence-free survival. Tumors had more T cell infiltration than uninvolved lung, per TCRbeta sequencing and CD3 counts.

Trimming took 1 base from V and 4 from J, leaving 11 bases between them. Per germline, CDR1 SEHNR and CDR2 FQNEAQ (reference sequence). This CDR3 spans 14 amino acids. The data were produced by immunoSEQ multiplex PCR, yet TCRdb's version contains in-frame clones alone and is incomplete. This table has about 13,000 clones, about 70% appearing once. Points on this clone: Its antigen is unidentified.

The receptor was isolated from a human donor with non-small cell lung cancer. V and J are TRBV7-9 and TRBJ2-7; no clear D gene. Specimen: lung tumor tissue. In nucleotides, the CDR3 is TGTGCCAGCAGCTTAGGGTCCCTGCCGTACGAGCAGTACTTC. Translated: CASSLGSLPYEQYF.